This is a list of T cell receptor beta chains from one sample in a study of response to subunit inactivated influenza vaccine. TCRdb called the RT-PCR reads again in MiXCR, with one record for every CDR3 protein. This table holds around 570,000 distinct CDR3 sequences, about 11% found once. The sample also formed part of further work on T cells expressing NK-cell markers.

The sequences come from PBMCs from blood, collected on the day of vaccination. All receptors derive from a man in his fifties or sixties who received an inactivated influenza vaccine. Each CDR3 is given with its conserved first and last residue. The D gene is left open where the match is weak. The size entry is marked missing in some rows and otherwise reads once, few, many or a size class.

d_call: -; j_call: TRBJ2-3; clone_size: few; v_call: TRBV29-1; cdr3_aa: CSVRVPQGPDTQYF; cdr3_nt: TGCAGCGTGCGGGTTCCCCAGGGCCCAGATACGCAGTATTTT
d_call: -; j_call: TRBJ2-1; clone_size: -; v_call: TRBV9; cdr3_aa: CASSVAGLTYNEQFF; cdr3_nt: TGTGCCAGCAGCGTAGCCGGGTTGACCTACAATGAGCAGTTCTTC
d_call: TRBD1; j_call: TRBJ1-1; clone_size: many; v_call: TRBV29-1; cdr3_aa: CSAKAGQVNTEAFF; cdr3_nt: TGCAGCGCCAAAGCAGGACAGGTGAACACTGAAGCTTTCTTT
d_call: -; j_call: TRBJ2-3; clone_size: few; v_call: TRBV21-1; cdr3_aa: CASSKRLPASTDTQYF; cdr3_nt: TGTGCCAGCAGCAAAAGGCTGCCAGCTAGCACAGATACGCAGTATTTT
d_call: -; j_call: TRBJ1-1; clone_size: -; v_call: TRBV6-5; cdr3_aa: CAICSSTQNTEAFF; cdr3_nt: TGTGCCATCTGTTCGAGCACACAGAACACTGAAGCTTTCTTT
d_call: TRBD2; j_call: TRBJ2-1; clone_size: -; v_call: TRBV24-1; cdr3_aa: CATSDLRLAGENEEQFF; cdr3_nt: TGTGCCACCAGTGATTTGCGGCTAGCGGGAGAGAATGAGGAGCAGTTCTTC
d_call: -; j_call: TRBJ2-3; clone_size: -; v_call: TRBV9; cdr3_aa: CASSVESHSDTQYF; cdr3_nt: TGTGCCAGCAGCGTAGAGTCTCACTCAGATACGCAGTATTTT
d_call: -; j_call: TRBJ2-7; clone_size: many; v_call: TRBV28; cdr3_aa: CASSYRSTVSYEQYF; cdr3_nt: TGTGCCAGCAGTTATCGGAGCACGGTCTCCTACGAGCAGTACTTC
d_call: -; j_call: TRBJ2-1; clone_size: few; v_call: TRBV7-9; cdr3_aa: CASTPISEQFF; cdr3_nt: TGTGCCAGCACCCCCATCAGTGAGCAGTTCTTC
d_call: -; j_call: TRBJ2-3; clone_size: -; v_call: TRBV18; cdr3_aa: CASSPPVGRSTDTQYF; cdr3_nt: TGTGCCAGCTCACCACCGGTTGGACGGAGCACAGATACGCAGTATTTT
d_call: -; j_call: TRBJ2-1; clone_size: few; v_call: TRBV5-1; cdr3_aa: CASKLDGPEQFF; cdr3_nt: TGCGCCAGCAAACTTGATGGCCCCGAGCAGTTCTTC
d_call: TRBD1; j_call: TRBJ1-4; clone_size: few; v_call: TRBV29-1; cdr3_aa: CSVARGAEKLFF; cdr3_nt: TGCAGCGTTGCCAGGGGGGCTGAAAAACTGTTTTTT
d_call: TRBD1; j_call: TRBJ2-3; clone_size: -; v_call: TRBV7-9; cdr3_aa: CASSFGTGRSTDTQYF; cdr3_nt: TGTGCCAGCAGCTTCGGGACAGGGCGTAGCACAGATACGCAGTATTTT
d_call: -; j_call: TRBJ2-1; clone_size: -; v_call: TRBV9; cdr3_aa: CASSVELDYYNEQFF; cdr3_nt: TGTGCCAGCAGCGTAGAGCTAGATTACTACAATGAGCAGTTCTTC
d_call: -; j_call: TRBJ2-3; clone_size: few; v_call: TRBV6-2/TRBV6-3; cdr3_aa: CASSQDRIADTQYF; cdr3_nt: TGTGCCAGCAGCCAAGACAGGATCGCAGATACGCAGTATTTT
d_call: -; j_call: TRBJ2-1; clone_size: -; v_call: TRBV7-9; cdr3_aa: CASSWDFNEQFF; cdr3_nt: TGTGCCAGCAGCTGGGACTTCAATGAGCAGTTCTTC
d_call: TRBD2; j_call: TRBJ2-7; clone_size: -; v_call: TRBV2; cdr3_aa: CASSSGPGLAYYEQYF; cdr3_nt: TGTGCCAGCAGTTCTGGACCGGGACTAGCTTACTACGAGCAGTACTTC
d_call: -; j_call: TRBJ1-5; clone_size: -; v_call: TRBV20-1; cdr3_aa: CSARSGQRAQHF; cdr3_nt: TGCAGTGCTAGATCCGGGCAAAGGGCCCAGCATTTT
d_call: -; j_call: TRBJ2-1; clone_size: -; v_call: TRBV14; cdr3_aa: CASSQSELAVHEQFF; cdr3_nt: TGTGCCAGCAGCCAATCAGAACTAGCAGTGCATGAGCAGTTCTTC
d_call: -; j_call: TRBJ2-5; clone_size: -; v_call: TRBV9; cdr3_aa: CASSVGGGRETQYF; cdr3_nt: TGTGCCAGCAGCGTAGGCGGAGGGCGGGAGACCCAGTACTTC
d_call: -; j_call: TRBJ1-3; clone_size: -; v_call: TRBV10-3; cdr3_aa: CAITGSGNTIYF; cdr3_nt: TGTGCCATCACAGGCTCTGGAAACACCATATATTTT
d_call: TRBD1; j_call: TRBJ2-2; clone_size: -; v_call: TRBV3-1; cdr3_aa: CASSLPTGIDGELFF; cdr3_nt: TGTGCCAGCAGCTTACCGACAGGGATCGACGGGGAGCTGTTTTTT
d_call: -; j_call: TRBJ1-1; clone_size: -; v_call: TRBV14; cdr3_aa: CASSQGLRNTEAFF; cdr3_nt: TGTGCCAGCAGCCAGGGACTTAGGAACACTGAAGCTTTCTTT
d_call: TRBD1; j_call: TRBJ1-2; clone_size: -; v_call: TRBV3-1; cdr3_aa: CASSFGTGNGYTF; cdr3_nt: TGTGCCAGCAGCTTCGGGACAGGGAATGGCTACACCTTC
d_call: -; j_call: TRBJ2-7; clone_size: many; v_call: TRBV4-2; cdr3_aa: CASSQVGSYEQYF; cdr3_nt: TGTGCCAGCAGCCAAGTCGGGTCCTACGAGCAGTACTTC
d_call: TRBD2; j_call: TRBJ2-3; clone_size: many; v_call: TRBV11-2; cdr3_aa: CASSSGLAGVTDTQYF; cdr3_nt: TGTGCCAGCAGCTCCGGACTAGCGGGCGTCACAGATACGCAGTATTTT
d_call: -; j_call: TRBJ2-1; clone_size: few; v_call: TRBV27; cdr3_aa: CASSFSADGEQFF; cdr3_nt: TGTGCCAGCAGTTTCAGCGCAGACGGTGAGCAGTTCTTC
d_call: -; j_call: TRBJ1-1; clone_size: few; v_call: TRBV10-3; cdr3_aa: CAIRDTGRQGRTEAFF; cdr3_nt: TGTGCCATCAGGGATACGGGGAGGCAGGGAAGGACTGAAGCTTTCTTT
d_call: TRBD2; j_call: TRBJ2-2; clone_size: few; v_call: TRBV19; cdr3_aa: CASSIIGGASGELFF; cdr3_nt: TGTGCCAGTAGTATCATCGGGGGGGCCAGCGGGGAGCTGTTTTTT
d_call: -; j_call: TRBJ1-5; clone_size: many; v_call: TRBV7-9; cdr3_aa: CASSFSGSNQPQHF; cdr3_nt: TGTGCCAGCAGCTTTTCAGGAAGCAATCAGCCCCAGCATTTT
d_call: TRBD1; j_call: TRBJ1-4; clone_size: few; v_call: TRBV20-1; cdr3_aa: CSAALPWDRIGEKLFF; cdr3_nt: TGCAGTGCGGCATTGCCCTGGGACAGAATAGGTGAAAAACTGTTTTTT
d_call: -; j_call: TRBJ2-7; clone_size: -; v_call: TRBV4-1; cdr3_aa: CASSQTKYEQYF; cdr3_nt: TGCGCCAGCAGCCAAACCAAATACGAGCAGTACTTC
d_call: TRBD1; j_call: TRBJ2-1; clone_size: few; v_call: TRBV5-5; cdr3_aa: CASSAGQGYENEQFF; cdr3_nt: TGTGCCAGCAGCGCGGGACAGGGGTATGAAAATGAGCAGTTCTTC
d_call: -; j_call: TRBJ2-3; clone_size: few; v_call: TRBV21-1; cdr3_aa: CASSLGPGQRIDTQYF; cdr3_nt: TGTGCCAGCAGCCTTGGGCCGGGGCAGCGCATAGATACGCAGTATTTT
d_call: -; j_call: TRBJ1-2; clone_size: few; v_call: TRBV5-6; cdr3_aa: CASSLRQGYYGYTF; cdr3_nt: TGTGCCAGCAGCTTGAGGCAGGGATACTATGGCTACACCTTC
d_call: TRBD1; j_call: TRBJ2-3; clone_size: -; v_call: TRBV12-3/TRBV12-4; cdr3_aa: CASTQTGELFDTQYF; cdr3_nt: TGTGCCAGCACTCAGACAGGGGAGCTTTTTGATACGCAGTATTTT